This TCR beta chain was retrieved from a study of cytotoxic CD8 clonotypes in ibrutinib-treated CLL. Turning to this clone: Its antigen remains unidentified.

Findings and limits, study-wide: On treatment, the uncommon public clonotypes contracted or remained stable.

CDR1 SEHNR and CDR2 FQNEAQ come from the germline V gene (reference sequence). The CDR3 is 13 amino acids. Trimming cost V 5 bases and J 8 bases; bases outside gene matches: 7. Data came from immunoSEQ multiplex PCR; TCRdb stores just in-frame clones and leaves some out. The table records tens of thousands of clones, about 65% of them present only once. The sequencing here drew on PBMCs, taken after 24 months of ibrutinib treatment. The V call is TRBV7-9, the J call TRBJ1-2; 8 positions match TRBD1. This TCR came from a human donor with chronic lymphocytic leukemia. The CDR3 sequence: CASSLGTGLGYTF. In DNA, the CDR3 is TGTGCCAGCAGCCTCGGGACAGGTCTAGGCTACACCTTC.